The sequence of this T cell receptor (beta chain) was determined in a study of circulating tumor DNA in untreated peripheral T-cell lymphoma (dated by TCRdb to the early 2020s). Study-wide conclusions, independent of this receptor: Tumor-specific clonotypes turned up in around 73% of patients, identified from 85% to 90% of baseline tissues and from around 70% of baseline serum samples.

This clone was counted a few times. This receptor's antigen is unknown. Per-nucleotide qualities are absent, and no much larger clonotype sits a single base away. The library was made by the immunoSEQ multiplex PCR assay. TCRdb provides this immuneACCESS table in a form limited to in-frame rearrangements. Some clones are lacking; in checked studies, under half of them reflect an unresolved V gene, and why the rest are absent is not known. The sample table holds fewer than 7,500 clones, of which roughly 77% were seen once. Of the sample, 25% to 35% is held by the ten largest clones. Including the terminal cysteine and phenylalanine, the CDR3 comprises 12 residues. The kept DNA is CDR3 alone, 36 bases in frame from the first base. The germline V gene specifies SQVTM as CDR1 and ANQGSEA as CDR2. Trimming costs V 3 bases and J 2 bases, and their ends lie 6 bases apart. Baseline tumor tissue collected before treatment was sequenced to identify tumor-specific TCR clonotypes. In a trial, the study monitored patients with peripheral T-cell lymphoma who were getting frontline treatment by applying next-generation sequencing to their T-cell receptor sequences.

Sequencing was performed on tumor tissue. The sequence derives from a human donor with peripheral T-cell lymphoma. The rearrangement joined TRBV29-1 to TRBJ2-3, with no confidently assigned D gene. This receptor carries the CDR3 CSVDRYTDTQYF. The DNA reads TGCAGCGTTGACAGGTACACAGATACGCAGTATTTT.